One and the same sample provided the 31 T cell receptor beta chains below, sequenced in a study of blood T cell repertoires in COVID-19. Sequencing used immunoSEQ multiplex PCR; TCRdb keeps in-frame clones, though not all of them. This repertoire shows approximately 230,000 clones, approximately 80% found once; its top ten account for about 20%. Sample: peripheral blood. Receptors were obtained from a man younger than 45 with active or convalescent COVID-19.

The chain has TRBV27 and TRBJ2-1; D is unresolved. CDR1 MNHEY and CDR2 SMNVEV come from the germline V gene (reference sequence). V lost 6 bases and J 7 bases, leaving 16 bases between the germline ends. The CDR3 has 14 amino acids. DNA of the CDR3: TGTGCCAGCAGCTTGGTGACAACTGGGAATGAGCAGTTCTTC. Protein product: CASSLVTTGNEQFF.

The chain has TRBV9 and TRBJ2-2, with D perhaps TRBD2 (6 bases). Looked up from germline, CDR1 is SGDLS and CDR2 is YYNGEE. The germline V and J ends were trimmed by 5 bases and 1 base, with 12 bases remaining between them. CDR3 length equals 15 residues. The CDR3 DNA is TGTGCCAGCAGGCGTGCGGGATTGAACACCGGGGAGCTGTTTTTT. Translated, it gives CASRRAGLNTGELFF.

Only one count was recorded for this clone. This chain uses TRBV18 with TRBJ2-4, with 8 bases aligning to TRBD1. CDR3 length: 16 amino acids. Germline-derived CDR1 and CDR2 are KGHSH and LQKENI. V gave up 5 bases and J gave up 5 bases; unmatched junction bases: 11. The CDR3 is CASSSRQGIVENIQYF. DNA of the CDR3: TGTGCCAGCTCATCCCGACAGGGGATCGTGGAAAACATTCAGTACTTC.

The chain joins TRBV6-5 to TRBJ1-5, with D possibly matching TRBD1 (6 bases). The CDR3 loop spans 12 amino acids. In germline, CDR1 is MNHEY, CDR2 SVGAGI. V lost 6 bases to trimming and J lost 7 bases, with 10 bases between them. The CDR3 protein is CASRGASQPQHF. In DNA form, the CDR3 reads TGTGCCAGCAGGGGGGCCTCGCAGCCCCAGCATTTT.

V usage is TRBV6-6 and J usage is TRBJ1-1; D is possibly TRBD1 (6 bases). V shed 8 bases and J shed 4 bases, with 17 bases lying between them. In germline, CDR1 is MNHNY, CDR2 SVGAGI (reference sequence). The CDR3 runs to 14 residues. The CDR3 coding sequence is TGTGCCAGCTTGAGACTCAGGGGCGGCACTGAAGCTTTCTTT. Translation: CASLRLRGGTEAFF.

V and J are TRBV4-1 and TRBJ2-5, with TRBD2 identical over 9 bases. This CDR3 is 13 amino acids long. The V segment lost 8 bases and the J segment 1 base; nucleotides outside the gene matches: 2. Germline V lookup: CDR1 MGHRA, CDR2 YSYEKL. The CDR3 region has the DNA TGCGCCAGCCAGACTAGCGGCCAAGAGACCCAGTACTTC. As protein: CASQTSGQETQYF.

This clone was counted once. The V call is TRBV27, the J call TRBJ1-2; 8 bases agree with TRBD1. Germline CDR1 is MNHEY and CDR2 is SMNVEV (reference sequence). V gave up 8 bases and J gave up 7 bases; unmatched junction bases: 6. This CDR3 is built from 12 residues. CDR3 protein: CASLPGGGGYTF. For the CDR3, the DNA is TGTGCCAGCCTGCCAGGGGGCGGTGGCTACACCTTC.

The rearrangement joins TRBV7-2 to TRBJ1-1, with 8 bases that match TRBD1. Trimming cost V 5 bases and J 1 base; bases outside gene matches: 6. This CDR3 contains 15 residues. Germline V gene lookup returns CDR1 SGHTA and CDR2 FQGNSA. The CDR3 protein is CASSPNRGANTEAFF. DNA of the CDR3: TGTGCCAGCAGCCCCAACAGGGGGGCGAACACTGAAGCTTTCTTT.

The chain carries TRBV18 and TRBJ2-3, with a tentative D call TRBD2 (6 bases). This CDR3 has 16 amino acids. V gave up 2 bases and J gave up 1 base, with 13 bases separating them. Germline CDR1 and CDR2: KGHSH and LQKENI. CDR3: CASSPSGVWGTDTQYF. The CDR3 DNA follows: TGTGCCAGCTCACCATCGGGGGTTTGGGGCACAGATACGCAGTATTTT.

The chain links TRBV3-1 (or the pseudogene TRBV3-2) to TRBJ2-3; TRBD2 aligns across 7 bases. The CDR3 is 16 amino acids. The V segment lost 1 base and the J segment 0 bases; nucleotides outside the gene matches: 4. Germline values: CDR1 LGHDT, CDR2 YNNKEL (reference sequence). The CDR3 loop is CASSQAPAGSTDTQYF. The CDR3 DNA reads TGTGCCAGCAGCCAAGCCCCAGCGGGAAGCACAGATACGCAGTATTTT.

V is TRBV27 and J is TRBJ1-1, with D maybe TRBD1 (6 bases). From germline, CDR1 is MNHEY and CDR2 SMNVEV (reference sequence). The CDR3 extends over 13 amino acids. V was cut by 6 bases and J by 1 base, with 9 bases left in between. CDR3 DNA: TGTGCCAGCAGGGGACAAACGAACACTGAAGCTTTCTTT. The encoded protein is CASRGQTNTEAFF.

This chain connects TRBV9 to TRBJ2-3, with TRBD2 identical over 7 bases. Germline V gene lookup returns CDR1 SGDLS and CDR2 YYNGEE. This CDR3 contains 16 residues. J was trimmed by 2 bases and V by 3 bases; bases with no gene match: 9. CDR3 bases: TGTGCCAGCAGCGGCAGGACGGGAGGATTCACAGATACGCAGTATTTT. Amino acid sequence: CASSGRTGGFTDTQYF.

This clone came up once. This chain uses TRBV25-1 with TRBJ2-1; TRBD2 matches at 7 bases. Germline V gene data show CDR1 as MGHDK and CDR2 as SYGVNS. The CDR3 has 11 amino acids. The junction had 1 base not matched to a gene; V was cut back by 4 bases and J by 10 bases. CDR3 region: CASSGGGEQFF. The CDR3 DNA follows: TGTGCCAGCAGTGGGGGAGGGGAGCAGTTCTTC.

V and J are TRBV6-1 and TRBJ1-4; D is undetermined. In germline, CDR1 is MNHNS, CDR2 SASEGT. V lost 3 bases to trimming and J lost 4 bases, with 12 bases between them. This CDR3 is 15 amino acids long. CDR3 region: CASSDPWAGNEKLFF. CDR3 nucleotides: TGTGCCAGCAGTGATCCCTGGGCGGGTAATGAAAAACTGTTTTTT.

Concerning this clone: This CDR3 is also generated by other DNA sequences in the sample. The V and J genes are TRBV5-1 and TRBJ1-4; 8 positions match TRBD1. CDR3 size: 14 residues. Germline values: CDR1 SGHRS, CDR2 YFSETQ. The trim removed 3 bases at V and 4 bases at J, leaving 2 bases unmatched. The CDR3, as DNA: TGCGCCAGCAGCTCAGGACAGGGTAATGAAAAACTGTTTTTT. Translated: CASSSGQGNEKLFF.

The V call is TRBV2, the J call TRBJ2-5; D uncertain. Germline V gene lookup returns CDR1 SNHLY and CDR2 FYNNEI. V lost 4 bases, J lost 2 bases, and 8 bases lay in between. The CDR3 loop spans 13 amino acids. The CDR3 reads CASSVSVQETQYF. For the CDR3, the DNA is TGTGCCAGCAGTGTGTCAGTACAAGAGACCCAGTACTTC.

Note on this clone: Other DNA sequences in the sample encode the same CDR3. The chain employs TRBV28 and TRBJ1-1, with unresolved D. CDR1 is MDHEN, CDR2 SYDVKM, per germline. V lost 8 bases and J lost 1, with 5 bases in between. This CDR3 is built from 11 residues. The CDR3 here is CASSQNTEAFF. In nucleotides, the CDR3 is TGTGCCAGCTCACAGAACACTGAAGCTTTCTTT.

V gene TRBV28 combines with J gene TRBJ1-1; D unresolved. Germline lookup yields CDR1 MDHEN and CDR2 SYDVKM. Trimming left V 3 bases short and J 1 base short, with 9 bases between. The CDR3 covers 14 residues. CDR3 protein: CASSLRQRNTEAFF. The CDR3 DNA follows: TGTGCCAGCAGTTTGCGGCAGAGGAACACTGAAGCTTTCTTT. The full variable domain, in which reference TRBV28 and TRBJ1-1 provide the parts outside the CDR3, is DVKVTQSSRYLVKRTGEKVFLECVQDMDHENMFWYRQDPGLGLRLIYFSYDVKMKEKGDIPEGYSVSREKKERFSLILESASTNQTSMYLCASSLRQRNTEAFFGQGTRLTVV.

This rearrangement joins TRBV23-1 to TRBJ2-2; D is unresolved. TRBV23-1 is reported as an ORF; its role is uncertain. The length of the CDR3 is 14 residues. Trimming took off 8 bases at V and 5 bases at J, with 15 bases between the two ends. This CDR3 is CASQSRPSTGELFF. The CDR3 region has the DNA TGCGCCAGCCAGTCCAGGCCGAGTACCGGGGAGCTGTTTTTT.

In DNA form, the CDR3 reads TGTGCCAGCAGTTTATTGGGGACAGGGTACGAGCAGTACTTC. Its translation: CASSLLGTGYEQYF. The chain joins TRBV27 to TRBJ2-7; 9 positions agree with TRBD1. V gave up 1 base and J gave up 4 bases; unmatched junction bases: 2. Looked up from germline, CDR1 is MNHEY and CDR2 is SMNVEV (reference sequence). The CDR3 covers 14 residues.

V usage is TRBV10-3 and J usage is TRBJ2-5; 10 nucleotides agree with TRBD2. CDR1 and CDR2 (germline): ENHRY, SYGVKD. The CDR3 extends over 14 amino acids. Trimming at V came to 6 bases and at J to 2 bases, leaving 3 bases not matched to a gene. CDR3 bases: TGTGCCATCAGCCTACTAGCGGGACAAGAGACCCAGTACTTC. It is translated as CAISLLAGQETQYF.

This rearrangement joins TRBV16 to TRBJ1-1; D may be TRBD1 (5 bases). CDR3 length: 16 amino acids. In germline, CDR1 is KGHSY, CDR2 FQNENV. Deletions cut 4 bases from V and 5 bases from J, with 20 bases between. CDR3 in DNA: TGTGCCAGCAGCCCCAACCGGCGGGGCGGGGGGACTGAAGCTTTCTTT. As protein: CASSPNRRGGGTEAFF.

V usage is TRBV11-3 and J usage is TRBJ1-1; 8 nucleotides line up with TRBD1. V lost 4 bases and J lost 0; bases outside the gene matches: 4. This CDR3 region has 15 residues. CDR1 and CDR2 from the germline V gene are SGHNT and YENEEA. In DNA, the CDR3 is TGTGCCAGCAGCTCGGGGACAGGCGTGAACACTGAAGCTTTCTTT. This translates into CASSSGTGVNTEAFF.

As regards this clone: This sequence may be a read error, since a much larger clone differs from it by one base. This rearrangement joins TRBV7-2 to TRBJ1-1; the D gene is possibly TRBD1 (5 bases). V was cut by 1 base and J by 0 bases, with 9 bases left in between. CDR3 length: 15 residues. CDR1 and CDR2 from the germline V gene are SGHTA and FQGNSA. As DNA, the CDR3 is TGTGCCAGCAGCTTAGTGGCAGGGATGAACACTGAAGCTTTCTTT. Encoded protein: CASSLVAGMNTEAFF.

This clone was observed a handful of times. The V gene is TRBV2, the J gene TRBJ1-5, with 8 bases identical to TRBD1. The CDR3 is 13 amino acids. J gave up 6 bases and V 7 bases, and 5 bases lay outside the gene matches. CDR1 and CDR2 (germline): SNHLY, FYNNEI. CDR3 nucleotide sequence: TGTGCCAGCAACGGACAGGGTGGTCAGCCCCAGCATTTT. Translated: CASNGQGGQPQHF.

The rearrangement joins TRBV6-5 to TRBJ1-1; no definite D call. CDR3 size: 13 residues. The V end was cut by 11 bases, the J end by 5 bases, with 18 bases between. The germline gives CDR1 MNHEY, CDR2 SVGAGI. CDR3 in amino acids: CAGQAAEATEAFF. As DNA, the CDR3 is TGTGCCGGTCAAGCGGCCGAGGCGACTGAAGCTTTCTTT.

The chain is built from TRBV6-4 and TRBJ1-5; 7 nucleotides align to TRBD1. The CDR3 extends over 17 amino acids. The ends lost 7 bases at V and 0 bases at J; junction bases unmatched: 12. CDR1 and CDR2 (germline): MRHNA, SNTAGT. The CDR3 DNA follows: TGTGCCAGCACTGAGAACAGGGGACCCTATAGCAATCAGCCCCAGCATTTT. It translates to CASTENRGPYSNQPQHF.

The J gene is TRBJ2-2, the V gene TRBV4-1; possible D gene TRBD2, 5 bases. CDR3 length: 16 residues. V was cut by 6 bases and J by 0 bases, with 14 bases left in between. Germline lookup yields CDR1 MGHRA and CDR2 YSYEKL. The chain's CDR3 is CASSREGGPNTGELFF. The CDR3 DNA reads TGCGCCAGCAGTCGCGAGGGTGGCCCGAACACCGGGGAGCTGTTTTTT.

The chain is built from TRBV6-5 and TRBJ2-1, with 7 bases fitting TRBD2. Germline loops: CDR1 MNHEY, CDR2 SVGAGI. The length of the CDR3 is 15 residues. The V gene end was trimmed by 7 bases and the J gene end by 0 bases; junction bases not matched to a gene: 6. CDR3: CASTLTSVSYNEQFF. The CDR3, as DNA: TGTGCCAGCACCCTCACTAGCGTCTCCTACAATGAGCAGTTCTTC.

This chain connects TRBV12-5 to TRBJ2-1; the match to TRBD2 covers 7 bases. CDR3 length: 24 residues. Germline lookup yields CDR1 LGHNT and CDR2 FRNRAP. With 1 base clipped from V and 4 bases from J, the junction kept 31 bases outside the gene matches. The CDR3: CASGLAGGRADFPGWLLRYNEQFF. The CDR3 DNA is TGTGCTAGTGGTTTGGCCGGGGGGAGGGCCGATTTTCCAGGGTGGCTTCTAAGATACAATGAGCAGTTCTTC.

The V gene is TRBV5-1, the J gene TRBJ2-1; 11 bases are a match to TRBD2. Germline CDR1 reads SGHRS; CDR2 reads YFSETQ. The junction had 3 bases not matched to a gene; V was cut back by 5 bases and J by 5 bases. This CDR3 comprises 14 residues. The CDR3 spells CASSLAGGNNEQFF. The CDR3 DNA sequence: TGCGCCAGCAGTTTAGCGGGGGGGAACAATGAGCAGTTCTTC.